These T cell receptor beta chains were read from a single sample in a study of technical replicates of blood from a few donors. TCRdb's copy holds only in-frame clones and misses some; the assay was immunoSEQ multiplex PCR. Found here are approximately 81,000 clones, approximately 96% of them singletons; the top ten hold around 0.2%. Material for sequencing was T cells isolated from PBMCs. The receptors derive from a human donor in good health. The CDR3 runs from the conserved cysteine through the conserved F or W. D genes are given only for firm matches. The size of a clone is reported for some rows only, either as once, few or many, or as a class for expanded clones.

cdr3_length: 19; j_call: TRBJ1-5; clone_size: .; d_call: .; v_call: TRBV10-3; cdr3_aa: CAISNTTGRAFMSNQPQHF; cdr3_nt: TGTGCCATCAGCAATACCACAGGGAGGGCGTTTATGAGCAATCAGCCCCAGCATTTT
cdr3_length: 13; j_call: TRBJ2-1; clone_size: .; d_call: .; v_call: TRBV7-6; cdr3_aa: CASSLGAYNEQFF; cdr3_nt: TGTGCCAGCAGCTTAGGGGCGTACAATGAGCAGTTCTTC
cdr3_length: 14; j_call: TRBJ1-3; clone_size: .; d_call: .; v_call: TRBV7-9; cdr3_aa: CASSRGSSGNTIYF; cdr3_nt: TGTGCCAGCAGCCGTGGGAGCTCTGGAAACACCATATATTTT
cdr3_length: 13; j_call: TRBJ2-7; clone_size: once; d_call: .; v_call: TRBV5-1; cdr3_aa: CASSLGSPYEQYF; cdr3_nt: TGCGCCAGCAGCTTGGGTAGTCCCTACGAGCAGTACTTC
cdr3_length: 16; j_call: TRBJ2-3; clone_size: few; d_call: TRBD2; v_call: TRBV7-2; cdr3_aa: CASSSSSGLLRRTQYF; cdr3_nt: TGTGCCAGCAGCTCGTCTAGCGGTCTCCTCCGAAGAACGCAGTATTTT
cdr3_length: 16; j_call: TRBJ2-3; clone_size: .; d_call: TRBD2; v_call: TRBV9; cdr3_aa: CASSVGVAGGAITQYF; cdr3_nt: TGTGCCAGCAGCGTAGGAGTAGCGGGGGGCGCTATTACGCAGTATTTT
cdr3_length: 15; j_call: TRBJ1-2; clone_size: .; d_call: TRBD1; v_call: TRBV13; cdr3_aa: CASSAGTDQNYGYTF; cdr3_nt: TGTGCCAGCAGCGCTGGGACAGACCAAAACTATGGCTACACCTTC
cdr3_length: 13; j_call: TRBJ1-2; clone_size: .; d_call: .; v_call: TRBV5-4; cdr3_aa: CASSLGEMEGYTF; cdr3_nt: TGTGCCAGCAGCTTGGGGGAGATGGAAGGCTACACCTTC
cdr3_length: 17; j_call: TRBJ2-1; clone_size: .; d_call: TRBD1; v_call: TRBV6-1; cdr3_aa: CASSAWGTGSAYNEQFF; cdr3_nt: TGTGCCAGCAGTGCATGGGGGACAGGGAGTGCCTACAATGAGCAGTTCTTC
cdr3_length: 13; j_call: TRBJ2-7; clone_size: .; d_call: .; v_call: TRBV7-9; cdr3_aa: CASSLEHGYEQYF; cdr3_nt: TGTGCCAGCAGCTTAGAACATGGCTACGAGCAGTACTTC
cdr3_length: 11; j_call: TRBJ1-2; clone_size: few; d_call: .; v_call: TRBV5-6; cdr3_aa: CASSLPRGYTF; cdr3_nt: TGTGCCAGCAGCTTGCCGCGGGGCTACACCTTC
cdr3_length: 16; j_call: TRBJ1-4; clone_size: .; d_call: .; v_call: TRBV9; cdr3_aa: CASSTQRDRRNEKLFF; cdr3_nt: TGTGCCAGCAGCACACAAAGAGACAGGCGTAATGAAAAACTGTTTTTT
cdr3_length: 14; j_call: TRBJ1-1; clone_size: .; d_call: TRBD1; v_call: TRBV6-5; cdr3_aa: CASRADRMNTEAFF; cdr3_nt: TGTGCCAGCAGAGCGGACAGGATGAACACTGAAGCTTTCTTT
cdr3_length: 14; j_call: TRBJ2-1; clone_size: .; d_call: TRBD2; v_call: TRBV28; cdr3_aa: CASRTSGRAVEQFF; cdr3_nt: TGTGCCAGCAGGACTAGCGGGAGGGCCGTTGAGCAGTTCTTC
cdr3_length: 17; j_call: TRBJ2-6; clone_size: .; d_call: TRBD1; v_call: TRBV7-9; cdr3_aa: CASSWRTGGSGANVLTF; cdr3_nt: TGTGCCAGCAGCTGGCGGACAGGGGGCTCTGGGGCCAACGTCCTGACTTTC
cdr3_length: 15; j_call: TRBJ2-3; clone_size: .; d_call: .; v_call: TRBV6-1; cdr3_aa: CASSEVAGGTDTQYF; cdr3_nt: TGTGCCAGCAGTGAAGTGGCAGGGGGCACAGATACGCAGTATTTT
cdr3_length: 12; j_call: TRBJ1-1; clone_size: .; d_call: .; v_call: TRBV6-1; cdr3_aa: CATIRGITEAFF; cdr3_nt: TGTGCCACGATCAGGGGAATCACTGAAGCTTTCTTT
cdr3_length: 15; j_call: TRBJ1-5; clone_size: .; d_call: TRBD1; v_call: TRBV2; cdr3_aa: CASRRTGGSNQPQHF; cdr3_nt: TGTGCCAGCAGACGGACAGGAGGAAGCAATCAGCCCCAGCATTTT